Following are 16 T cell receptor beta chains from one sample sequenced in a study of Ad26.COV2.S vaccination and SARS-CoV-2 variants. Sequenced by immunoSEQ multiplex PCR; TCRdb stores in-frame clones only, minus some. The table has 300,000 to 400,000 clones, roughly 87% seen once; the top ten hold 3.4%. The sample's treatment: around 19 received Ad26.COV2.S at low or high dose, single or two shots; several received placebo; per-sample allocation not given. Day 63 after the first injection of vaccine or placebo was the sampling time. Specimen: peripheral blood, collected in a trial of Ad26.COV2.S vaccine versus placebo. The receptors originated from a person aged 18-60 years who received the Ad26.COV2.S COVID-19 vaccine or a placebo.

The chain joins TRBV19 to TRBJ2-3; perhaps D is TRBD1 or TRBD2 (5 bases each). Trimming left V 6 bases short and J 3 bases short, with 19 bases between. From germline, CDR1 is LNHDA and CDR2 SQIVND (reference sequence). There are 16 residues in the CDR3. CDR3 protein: CASSMALGVGTDTQYF. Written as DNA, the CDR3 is TGTGCCAGTAGCATGGCTTTGGGGGTAGGGACAGATACGCAGTATTTT.

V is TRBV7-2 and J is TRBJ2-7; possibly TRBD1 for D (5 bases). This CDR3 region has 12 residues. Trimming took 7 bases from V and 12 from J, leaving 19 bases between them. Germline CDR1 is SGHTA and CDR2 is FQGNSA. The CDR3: CASTRLTGLLYF. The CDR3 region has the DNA TGTGCCAGCACTCGCCTAACAGGCCTCTTGTACTTC.

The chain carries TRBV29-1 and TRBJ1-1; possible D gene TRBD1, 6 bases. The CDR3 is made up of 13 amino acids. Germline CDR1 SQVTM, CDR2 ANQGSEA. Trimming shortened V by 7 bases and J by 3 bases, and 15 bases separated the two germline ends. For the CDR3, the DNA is TGCAGCGGTGTGGACAGTCGGTACACTGAAGCTTTCTTT. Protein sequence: CSGVDSRYTEAFF.

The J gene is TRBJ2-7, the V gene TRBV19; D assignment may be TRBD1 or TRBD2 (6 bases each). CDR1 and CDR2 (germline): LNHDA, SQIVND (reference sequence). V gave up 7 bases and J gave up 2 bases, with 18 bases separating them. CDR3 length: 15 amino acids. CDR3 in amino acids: CASTGADPEAYEQYF. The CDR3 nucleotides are TGTGCCAGTACGGGGGCGGATCCCGAGGCCTACGAGCAGTACTTC.

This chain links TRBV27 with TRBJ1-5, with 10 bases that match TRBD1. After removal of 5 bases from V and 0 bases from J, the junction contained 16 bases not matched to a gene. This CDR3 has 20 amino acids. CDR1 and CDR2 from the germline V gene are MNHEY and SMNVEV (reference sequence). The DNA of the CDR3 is TGTGCCAGCAGTCCTTCGTTCCGGGACAGGGGTTCCCATAGCAATCAGCCCCAGCATTTT. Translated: CASSPSFRDRGSHSNQPQHF.

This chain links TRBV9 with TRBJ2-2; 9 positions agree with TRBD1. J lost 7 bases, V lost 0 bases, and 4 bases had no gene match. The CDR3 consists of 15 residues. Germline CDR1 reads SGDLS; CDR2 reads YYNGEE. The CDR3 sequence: CASSVEQGAIGELFF. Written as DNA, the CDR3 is TGTGCCAGCAGCGTAGAACAGGGGGCTATCGGGGAGCTGTTTTTT.

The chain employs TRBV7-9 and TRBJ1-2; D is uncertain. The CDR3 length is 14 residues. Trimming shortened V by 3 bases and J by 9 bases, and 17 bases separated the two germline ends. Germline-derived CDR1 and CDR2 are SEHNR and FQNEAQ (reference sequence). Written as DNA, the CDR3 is TGTGCCAGCAGCTTGGGCAGACGAACTATAAGCTACACCTTC. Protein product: CASSLGRRTISYTF.

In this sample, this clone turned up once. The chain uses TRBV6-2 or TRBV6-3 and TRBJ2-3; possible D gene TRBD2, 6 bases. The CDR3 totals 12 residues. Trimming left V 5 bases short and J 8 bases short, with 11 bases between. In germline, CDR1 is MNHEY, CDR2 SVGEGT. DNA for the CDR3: TGTGCCAGCAGTCAACTGGGGGGTACGCAGTATTTT. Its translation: CASSQLGGTQYF.

CDR3 in amino acids: CASSLGSGVGANVLTF. The CDR3 nucleotides read TGTGCCAGCAGCTTAGGGTCAGGGGTTGGGGCCAACGTCCTGACTTTC. This chain joins TRBV7-8 and TRBJ2-6; a weak D match, TRBD1 (6 bases). The V gene's germline CDR1 is SGHVS and CDR2 FQNEAQ. The length of the CDR3 is 16 residues. Trimming removed 1 base from V and 3 bases from J, with 10 bases in between.

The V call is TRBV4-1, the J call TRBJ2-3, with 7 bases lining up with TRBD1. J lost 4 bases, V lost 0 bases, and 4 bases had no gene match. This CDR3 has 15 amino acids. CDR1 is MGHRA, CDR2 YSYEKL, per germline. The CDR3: CASSQEDRVADTQYF. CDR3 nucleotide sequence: TGCGCCAGCAGCCAAGAAGACAGGGTAGCAGATACGCAGTATTTT.

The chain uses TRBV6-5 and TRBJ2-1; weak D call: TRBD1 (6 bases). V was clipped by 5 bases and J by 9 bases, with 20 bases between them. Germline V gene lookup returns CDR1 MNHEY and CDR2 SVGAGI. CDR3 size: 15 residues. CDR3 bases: TGTGCCAGCAGTCCCCAGGGTTGGGACAAGGGTGAGCAGTTCTTC. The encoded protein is CASSPQGWDKGEQFF.

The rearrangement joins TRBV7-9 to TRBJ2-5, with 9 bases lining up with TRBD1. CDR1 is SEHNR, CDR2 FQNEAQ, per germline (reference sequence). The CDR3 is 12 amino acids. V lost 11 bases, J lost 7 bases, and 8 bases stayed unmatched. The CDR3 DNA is TGTGCCGGGGGGACAGGGATCAGGACCCAGTACTTC. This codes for CAGGTGIRTQYF.

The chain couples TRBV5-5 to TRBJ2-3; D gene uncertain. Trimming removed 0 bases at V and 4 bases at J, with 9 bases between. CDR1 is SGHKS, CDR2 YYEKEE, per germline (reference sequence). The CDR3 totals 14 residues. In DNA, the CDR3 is TGTGCCAGCAGCTTGGCCGTGGCAGCAGATACGCAGTATTTT. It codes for CASSLAVAADTQYF.

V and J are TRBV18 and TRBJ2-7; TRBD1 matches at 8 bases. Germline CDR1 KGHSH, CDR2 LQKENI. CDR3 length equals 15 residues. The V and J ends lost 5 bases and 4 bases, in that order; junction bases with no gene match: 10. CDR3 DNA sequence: TGTGCCAGCTCAATCCTATCAGGACAGGGATACGAGCAGTACTTC. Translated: CASSILSGQGYEQYF.

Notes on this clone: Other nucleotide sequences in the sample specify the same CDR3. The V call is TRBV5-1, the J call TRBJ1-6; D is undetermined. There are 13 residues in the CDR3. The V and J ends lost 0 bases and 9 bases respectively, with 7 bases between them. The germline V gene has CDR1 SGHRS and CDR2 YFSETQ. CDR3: CASSLAGVSPLHF. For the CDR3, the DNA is TGCGCCAGCAGCTTGGCCGGTGTTTCACCCCTCCACTTT.

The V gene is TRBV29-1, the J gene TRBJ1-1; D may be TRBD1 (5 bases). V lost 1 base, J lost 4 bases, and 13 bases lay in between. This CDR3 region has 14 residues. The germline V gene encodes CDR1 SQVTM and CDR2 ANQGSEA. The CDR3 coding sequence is TGCAGCGTTGAAGGGGGCCGCACACTCACTGAAGCTTTCTTT. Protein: CSVEGGRTLTEAFF.